Shown below are 13 T cell receptor beta chains from a single sample sequenced in a study of human CD8 memory T cell subsets. By UMI-labeled 5' RACE, the TCR beta libraries were made. TCRdb reprocessed the 5' RACE reads and keeps a single row for each CDR3 protein, giving no DNA. This sample's table reports about 10,000 distinct CDR3 sequences. The source material was CD8+ stem-like memory T cells (TSCM and TCM) sorted from PBMCs. Sample subset: stem-like memory CD8 T cells (TSTEM), CCR7+ PD-1- TIGIT-. These TCRs come from a human donor in good health.

This clonotype is classed as medium-sized (0.01 to 0.1%) by frequency. The gene calls are TRBV7-9 and TRBJ1-1. Germline loops: CDR1 SEHNR, CDR2 FQNEAQ (reference sequence). The CDR3 is made up of 13 amino acids. Here the CDR3 reads CASSLGTAKGAFF.

This chain uses TRBV7-9 with TRBJ1-1; the TRBD1 assignment by TCRdb is unverifiable without DNA. CDR1 is SEHNR, CDR2 FQNEAQ, per germline (reference sequence). The CDR3 has 12 amino acids. The CDR3 loop reads CASGPPNTEAFF.

The chain recombines TRBV9 with TRBJ2-3; TCRdb lists TRBD2, though no DNA is available to test this call. The CDR3 spans 19 residues. CDR1 and CDR2 from the germline V gene are SGDLS and YYNGEE. The CDR3 spells CASSVDLREASFSTDTQYF.

The chain employs TRBV28 and TRBJ2-4; without DNA, the TCRdb call of TRBD1 cannot be checked. The CDR3 has 16 amino acids. Germline V gene sequence: CDR1 MDHEN, CDR2 SYDVKM. The CDR3 here is CASSFTGEGDQNIQYF.

This chain connects TRBV19 to TRBJ2-7; TCRdb's assignment of TRBD2 cannot be checked, as there is no DNA. Germline values: CDR1 LNHDA, CDR2 SQIVND (reference sequence). The length of the CDR3 is 16 residues. The CDR3 spells CASSIRFGGRIYEQYF.

V and J are TRBV20-1 and TRBJ1-4. CDR1 is DFQATT, CDR2 SNEGSKA, per germline (reference sequence). CDR3 size: 11 residues. The CDR3 sequence is CSARDGEKLFF.

The gene calls are TRBV30 and TRBJ1-1; there is no DNA to check the TCRdb D call of TRBD1. This CDR3 region has 14 residues. Germline V CDR1 and CDR2: GTSNPN, SVGIG (reference sequence). The CDR3: CAWSLGPRNTEAFF. Complete variable domain (other parts from reference TRBV30 and TRBJ1-1): SQTIHQWPATLVQPVGSPLSLECTVEGTSNPNLYWYRQAAGRGLQLLFYSVGIGQISSEVPQNLSASRPQDRQFILSSKKLLLSDSGFYLCAWSLGPRNTEAFFGQGTRLTVV.

The rearrangement uses TRBV7-8 and TRBJ1-5; TCRdb's D call of TRBD1 is untestable without DNA. The CDR3 totals 16 residues. Germline values: CDR1 SGHVS, CDR2 FQNEAQ. This CDR3 is CASSLGIRGSNQPQHF.

This chain connects TRBV7-8 to TRBJ2-5; TCRdb lists TRBD1, though no DNA is available to test this call. The germline V gene encodes CDR1 SGHVS and CDR2 FQNEAQ. The CDR3 is 14 amino acids. CDR3 loop: CASSLGQGFETQYF. Variable domain in full (rest from reference TRBV7-8 and TRBJ2-5): GAGVSQSPRYKVAKRGQDVALRCDPISGHVSLFWYQQALGQGPEFLTYFQNEAQLDKSGLPSDRFFAERPEGSVSTLKIQRTQQEDSAVYLCASSLGQGFETQYFGPGTRLLVL.

The chain carries TRBV6-6 and TRBJ2-1; TCRdb indicates TRBD2, and absent DNA this call remains unverified. CDR3 length: 14 amino acids. Germline-derived CDR1 and CDR2 are MNHNY and SVGAGI (reference sequence). The CDR3 is CASSYTLLGNEQFF.

This clonotype is deemed medium-sized by its frequency. The rearrangement links TRBV7-8 to TRBJ2-7; absent DNA, TCRdb's TRBD1 call cannot be checked. This CDR3 is 17 amino acids long. Germline CDR1 reads SGHVS; CDR2 reads FQNEAQ. The CDR3 spells CASSFFPTGTATYEQYF.

This clonotype is called medium-sized based on its frequency. The V gene is TRBV4-3, the J gene TRBJ2-4; without DNA, the TCRdb call of TRBD1 cannot be checked. Germline loops: CDR1 LGHNA, CDR2 YSLEER. The CDR3 has 16 amino acids. The CDR3 spells CASSQDPGGYENIQYF.

This chain connects TRBV19 to TRBJ2-7; TCRdb's D call of TRBD2 is untestable without DNA. The CDR3 covers 13 residues. Germline lookup yields CDR1 LNHDA and CDR2 SQIVND (reference sequence). CDR3 in amino acids: CASRPSGSYEQYF.